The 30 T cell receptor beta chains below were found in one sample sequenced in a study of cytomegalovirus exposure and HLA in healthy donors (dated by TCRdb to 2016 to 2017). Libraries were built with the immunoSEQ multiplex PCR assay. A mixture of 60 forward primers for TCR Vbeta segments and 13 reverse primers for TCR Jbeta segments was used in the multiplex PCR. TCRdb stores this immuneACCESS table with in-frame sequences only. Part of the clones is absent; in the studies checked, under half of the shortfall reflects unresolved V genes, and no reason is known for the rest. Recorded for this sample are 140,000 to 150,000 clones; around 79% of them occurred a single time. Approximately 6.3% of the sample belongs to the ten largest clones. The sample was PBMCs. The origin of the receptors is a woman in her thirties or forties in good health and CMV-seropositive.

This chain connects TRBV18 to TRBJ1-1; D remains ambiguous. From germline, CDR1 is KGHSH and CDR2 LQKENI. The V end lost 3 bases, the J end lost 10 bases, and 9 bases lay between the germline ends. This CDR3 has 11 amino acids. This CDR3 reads CASSPAEGAFF. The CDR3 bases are TGTGCCAGCTCACCCGCCGAGGGAGCTTTCTTT.

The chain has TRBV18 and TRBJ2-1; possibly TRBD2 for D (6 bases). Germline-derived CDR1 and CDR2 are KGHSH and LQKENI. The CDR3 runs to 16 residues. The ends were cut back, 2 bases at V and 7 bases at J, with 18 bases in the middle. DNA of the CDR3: TGTGCCAGCTCACCAGGGACTTCCCAGATAGGTAATGAGCAGTTCTTC. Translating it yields CASSPGTSQIGNEQFF.

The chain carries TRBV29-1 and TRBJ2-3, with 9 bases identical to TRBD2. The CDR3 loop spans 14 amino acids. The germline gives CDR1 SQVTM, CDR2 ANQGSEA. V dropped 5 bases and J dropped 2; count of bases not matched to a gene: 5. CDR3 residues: CSVSRLADTDTQYF. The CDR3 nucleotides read TGCAGCGTTTCACGACTAGCGGACACAGATACGCAGTATTTT.

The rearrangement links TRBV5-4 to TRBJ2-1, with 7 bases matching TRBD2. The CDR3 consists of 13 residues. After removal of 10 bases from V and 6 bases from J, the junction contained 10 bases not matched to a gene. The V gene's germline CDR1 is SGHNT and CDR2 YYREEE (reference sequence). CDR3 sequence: CACVQRGSNEQFF. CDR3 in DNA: TGTGCCTGTGTCCAGCGGGGATCCAATGAGCAGTTCTTC.

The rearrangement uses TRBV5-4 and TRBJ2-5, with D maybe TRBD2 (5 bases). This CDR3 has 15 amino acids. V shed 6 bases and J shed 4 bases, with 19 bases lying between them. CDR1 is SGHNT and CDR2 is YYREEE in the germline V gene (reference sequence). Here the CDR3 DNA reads TGTGCCAGCAACCCGGGCGAGGGTTTCGTAGAGACCCAGTACTTC. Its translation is CASNPGEGFVETQYF.

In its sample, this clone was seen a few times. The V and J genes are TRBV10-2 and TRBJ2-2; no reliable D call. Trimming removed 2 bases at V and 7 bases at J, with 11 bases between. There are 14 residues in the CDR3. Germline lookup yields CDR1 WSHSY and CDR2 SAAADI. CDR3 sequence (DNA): TGCGCCAGCAGTGAGAGAGCGTCGGGCGGGGAGCTGTTTTTT. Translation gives CASSERASGGELFF.

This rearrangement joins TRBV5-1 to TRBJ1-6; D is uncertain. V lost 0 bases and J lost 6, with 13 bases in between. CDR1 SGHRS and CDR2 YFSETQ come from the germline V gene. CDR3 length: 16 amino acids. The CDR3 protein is CASSLDGAVSNSPLHF. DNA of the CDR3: TGCGCCAGCAGCTTGGATGGAGCAGTCTCTAATTCACCCCTCCACTTT.

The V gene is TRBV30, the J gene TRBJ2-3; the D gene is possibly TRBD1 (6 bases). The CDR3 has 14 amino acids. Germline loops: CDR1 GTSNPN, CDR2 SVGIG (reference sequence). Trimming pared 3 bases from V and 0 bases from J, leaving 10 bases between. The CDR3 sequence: CAWSIGGSTDTQYF. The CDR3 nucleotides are TGTGCCTGGAGCATAGGGGGTAGCACAGATACGCAGTATTTT.

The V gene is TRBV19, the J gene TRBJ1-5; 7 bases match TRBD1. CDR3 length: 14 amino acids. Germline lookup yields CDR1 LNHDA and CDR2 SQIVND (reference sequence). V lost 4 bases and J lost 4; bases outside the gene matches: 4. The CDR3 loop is CASSRTGENQPQHF. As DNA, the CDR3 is TGTGCCAGTAGTAGGACAGGAGAAAATCAGCCCCAGCATTTT.

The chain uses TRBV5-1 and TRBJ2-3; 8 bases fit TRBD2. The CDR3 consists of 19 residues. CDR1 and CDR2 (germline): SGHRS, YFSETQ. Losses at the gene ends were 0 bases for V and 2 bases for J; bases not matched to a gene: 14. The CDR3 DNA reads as TGCGCCAGCAGCTTGGCCTTGACGGGGGGGCCCCCCCCCACAGATACGCAGTATTTT. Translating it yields CASSLALTGGPPPTDTQYF.

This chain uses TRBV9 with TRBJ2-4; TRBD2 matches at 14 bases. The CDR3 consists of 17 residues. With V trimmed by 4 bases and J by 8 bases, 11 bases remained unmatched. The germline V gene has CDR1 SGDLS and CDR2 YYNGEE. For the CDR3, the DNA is TGTGCCAGCAGCTCTCGGACTAGCGGGGGGTTGTATGACATTCAGTACTTC. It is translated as CASSSRTSGGLYDIQYF.

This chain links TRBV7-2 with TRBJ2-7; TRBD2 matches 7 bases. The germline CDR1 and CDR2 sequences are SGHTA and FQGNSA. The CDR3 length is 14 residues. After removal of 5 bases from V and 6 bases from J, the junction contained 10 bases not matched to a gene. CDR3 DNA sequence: TGTGCCAGCAGCCCCTCAGCGGGGACTTCCGAGCAGTACTTC. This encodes CASSPSAGTSEQYF.

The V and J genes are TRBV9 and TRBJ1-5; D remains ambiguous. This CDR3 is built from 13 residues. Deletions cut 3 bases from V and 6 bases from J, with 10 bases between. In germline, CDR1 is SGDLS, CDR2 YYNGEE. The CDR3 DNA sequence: TGTGCCAGCAGCGCGGACGGGATTCAGCCCCAGCATTTT. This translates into CASSADGIQPQHF.

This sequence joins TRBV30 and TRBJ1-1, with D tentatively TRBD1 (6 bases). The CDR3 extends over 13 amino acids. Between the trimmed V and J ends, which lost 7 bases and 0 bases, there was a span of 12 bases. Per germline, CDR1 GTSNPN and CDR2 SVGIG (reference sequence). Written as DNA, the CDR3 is TGTGCCTTCAAACAGGGCATGAACACTGAAGCTTTCTTT. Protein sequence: CAFKQGMNTEAFF.

The CDR3 reads CKASGGSEQFF. Here the CDR3 DNA reads TGCAAAGCTAGCGGGGGTAGTGAGCAGTTCTTC. This chain joins TRBV20-1 and TRBJ2-1; 10 bases match TRBD2. Germline CDR1 DFQATT, CDR2 SNEGSKA (reference sequence). This CDR3 is built from 11 residues.

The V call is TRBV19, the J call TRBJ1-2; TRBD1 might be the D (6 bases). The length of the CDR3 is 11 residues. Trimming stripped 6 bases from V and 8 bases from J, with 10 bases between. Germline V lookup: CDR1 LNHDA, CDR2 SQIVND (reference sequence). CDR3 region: CASSDQGGYTF. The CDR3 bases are TGTGCCAGTAGCGATCAGGGGGGCTACACCTTC.

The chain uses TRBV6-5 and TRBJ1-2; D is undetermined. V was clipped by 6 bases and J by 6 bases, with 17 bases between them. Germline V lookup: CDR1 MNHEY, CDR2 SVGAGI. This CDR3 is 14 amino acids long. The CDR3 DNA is TGTGCCAGCAGGCCCTACTCTTCCCCCCATGGCTACACCTTC. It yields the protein CASRPYSSPHGYTF.

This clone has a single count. As DNA, the CDR3 is TGTGCCTGGAGGCAGGGGGCGAGCTCCTATAATTCACCCCTCCACTTT. This gives the protein CAWRQGASSYNSPLHF. The chain recombines TRBV30 with TRBJ1-6, with 8 bases identical to TRBD1. V lost 3 bases, J lost 0 bases, and 4 bases stayed unmatched. The CDR3 sequence is 16 residues long. CDR1 GTSNPN and CDR2 SVGIG come from the germline V gene (reference sequence).

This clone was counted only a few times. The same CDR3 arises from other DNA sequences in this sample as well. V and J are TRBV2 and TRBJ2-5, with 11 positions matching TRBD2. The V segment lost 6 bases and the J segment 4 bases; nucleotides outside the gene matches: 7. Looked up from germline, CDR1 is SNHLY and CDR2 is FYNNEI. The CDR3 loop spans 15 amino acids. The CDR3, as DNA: TGTGCCAGCAGACTTAGCGGGGGGGCCGGAGAGACCCAGTACTTC. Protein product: CASRLSGGAGETQYF.

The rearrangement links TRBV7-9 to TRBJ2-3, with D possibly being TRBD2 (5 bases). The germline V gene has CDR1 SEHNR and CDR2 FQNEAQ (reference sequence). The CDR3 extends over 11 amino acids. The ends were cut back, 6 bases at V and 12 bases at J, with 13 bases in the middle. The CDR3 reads CASRGSVQQYF. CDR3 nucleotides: TGTGCCAGCAGGGGGAGCGTACAACAGTATTTT.

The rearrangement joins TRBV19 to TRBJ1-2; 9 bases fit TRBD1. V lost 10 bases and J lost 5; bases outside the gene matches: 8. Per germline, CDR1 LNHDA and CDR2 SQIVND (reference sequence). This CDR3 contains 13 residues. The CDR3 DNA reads TGTGCCACCCAAGGGGACAGGGAGTATGGCTACACCTTC. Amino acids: CATQGDREYGYTF.

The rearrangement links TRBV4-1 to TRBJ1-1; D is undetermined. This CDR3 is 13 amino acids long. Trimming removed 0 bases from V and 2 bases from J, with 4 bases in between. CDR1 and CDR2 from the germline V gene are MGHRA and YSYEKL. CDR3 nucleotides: TGCGCCAGCAGCCAAGATCTAAACACTGAAGCTTTCTTT. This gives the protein CASSQDLNTEAFF.

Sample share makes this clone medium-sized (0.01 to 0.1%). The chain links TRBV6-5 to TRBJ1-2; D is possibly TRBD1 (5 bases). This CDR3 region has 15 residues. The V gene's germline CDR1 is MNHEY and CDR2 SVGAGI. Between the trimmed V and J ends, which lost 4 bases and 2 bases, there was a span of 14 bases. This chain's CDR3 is CASSSRGGDNYGYTF. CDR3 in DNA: TGTGCCAGCAGTTCCCGGGGAGGGGACAACTATGGCTACACCTTC.

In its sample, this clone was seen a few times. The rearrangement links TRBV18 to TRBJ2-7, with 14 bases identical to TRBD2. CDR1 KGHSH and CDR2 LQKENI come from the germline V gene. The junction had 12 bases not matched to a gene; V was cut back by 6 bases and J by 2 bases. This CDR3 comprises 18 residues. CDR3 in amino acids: CASSPTTSGGVAAYEQYF. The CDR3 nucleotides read TGTGCCAGCTCCCCCACGACTAGCGGGGGGGTGGCCGCCTACGAGCAGTACTTC.

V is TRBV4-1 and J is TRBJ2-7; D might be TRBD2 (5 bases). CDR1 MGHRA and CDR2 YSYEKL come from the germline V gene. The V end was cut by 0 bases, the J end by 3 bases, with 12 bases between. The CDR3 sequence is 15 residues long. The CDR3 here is CASSQERAGFYEQYF. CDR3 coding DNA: TGCGCCAGCAGCCAAGAGCGGGCAGGCTTCTACGAGCAGTACTTC.

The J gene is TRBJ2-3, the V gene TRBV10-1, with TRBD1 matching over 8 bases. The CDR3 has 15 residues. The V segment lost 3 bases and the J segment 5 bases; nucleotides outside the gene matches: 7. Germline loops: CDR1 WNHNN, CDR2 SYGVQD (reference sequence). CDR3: CASSEGQGGKDTQYF. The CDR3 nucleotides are TGCGCCAGCAGTGAAGGACAGGGTGGAAAAGATACGCAGTATTTT.

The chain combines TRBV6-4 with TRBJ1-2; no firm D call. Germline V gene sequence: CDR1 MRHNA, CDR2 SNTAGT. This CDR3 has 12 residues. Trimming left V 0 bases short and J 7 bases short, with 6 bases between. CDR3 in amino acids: CASSDSRGGYTF. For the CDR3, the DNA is TGTGCCAGCAGTGACTCTCGGGGTGGCTACACCTTC.

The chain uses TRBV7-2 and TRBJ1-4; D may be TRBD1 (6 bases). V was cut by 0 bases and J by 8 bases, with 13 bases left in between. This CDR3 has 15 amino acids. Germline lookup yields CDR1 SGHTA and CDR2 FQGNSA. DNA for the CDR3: TGTGCCAGCAGCTTAGCGACAGGTCCGAGGGAAAAACTGTTTTTT. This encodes CASSLATGPREKLFF.

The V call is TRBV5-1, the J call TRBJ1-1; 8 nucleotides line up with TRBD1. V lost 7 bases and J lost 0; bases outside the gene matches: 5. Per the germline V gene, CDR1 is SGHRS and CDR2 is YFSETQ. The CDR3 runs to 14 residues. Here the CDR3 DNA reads TGCGCCAGCCGCGAACAGGGGGTGAACACTGAAGCTTTCTTT. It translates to CASREQGVNTEAFF.

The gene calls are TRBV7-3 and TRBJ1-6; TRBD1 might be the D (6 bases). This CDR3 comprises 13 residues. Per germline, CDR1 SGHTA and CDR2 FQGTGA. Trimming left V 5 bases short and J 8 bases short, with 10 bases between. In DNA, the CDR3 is TGTGCCAGCAGCGTCCACAGGGATTCACCCCTCCACTTT. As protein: CASSVHRDSPLHF.